The present T cell receptor (beta chain) was sequenced within a study of blood T cell repertoires in COVID-19. Study details: COVID-19 samples from acute and convalescent phases originated in the United States, Italy and Spain.

Here immunoSEQ multiplex PCR was the method, and the copy in TCRdb shows in-frame clones only, minus some. The table includes roughly 300,000 clones, 75% to 90% detected once. The CDR3 totals 15 residues. The ends lost 2 bases at V and 5 bases at J; junction bases unmatched: 5. The germline gives CDR1 SGHVS, CDR2 FQNEAQ. Material: PBMCs or T cells enriched from blood (not recorded which). The chain joins TRBV7-8 to TRBJ2-2, with 7 bases lining up with TRBD1. This sequence was found in a woman in her forties or fifties who had recovered from COVID-19. CDR3: CASSLRQGPTGELFF. The CDR3, as DNA: TGTGCCAGCAGCTTAAGACAGGGTCCAACCGGGGAGCTGTTTTTT.